This TCR beta chain is drawn from a study of shared clonotypes between healthy human individuals. Study results and limitations: In general, naive subsets displayed greater estimated richness than memory subsets did.

The CDR3 sequence is 17 residues long. Germline V gene lookup returns CDR1 KGHSH and CDR2 LQKENI. Losses at the gene ends were 5 bases for V and 0 bases for J; bases not matched to a gene: 8. As for this clone: Its specificity is unknown.

Assay: immunoSEQ multiplex PCR; the TCRdb copy retains only in-frame clones and omits some. This sample yields about 2.4 million clones, of which about 92% are seen a single time; around 0.14% belongs to the top ten. J is TRBJ2-2 and V is TRBV18; 8 bases align to TRBD2. Sequencing was done on a sample of naive CD4+ T cells sorted from blood. The subset denotes: CD45RA+ positively selected. This TCR was sampled from a man younger than 35 in good health. The DNA for the CDR3 is TGTGCCAGCTCAGCAGCAGCGGGGGCTACGAACACCGGGGAGCTGTTTTTT. Translation: CASSAAAGATNTGELFF. The full variable domain, completed using reference TRBV18 and TRBJ2-2, is NAGVMQNPRHLVRRRGQEARLRCSPMKGHSHVYWYRQLPEEGLKFMVYLQKENIIDESGMPKERFSAEFPKEGPSILRIQQVVRGDSAAYFCASSAAAGATNTGELFFGEGSRLTVL.